Listed here are 25 T cell receptor beta chains from one sample, sequenced in a study of identical twins. One entry per CDR3 protein results from TCRdb running MiXCR on the 5' RACE reads. The table has approximately 410,000 distinct CDR3 sequences, less than 20% seen once. Sequencing input: naive T cells sorted from blood. These receptors were collected from a man in his fifties in good health.

This clonotype was seen ten or more times. The chain links TRBV28 to TRBJ2-3; no firm D call. The CDR3 has 14 amino acids. Trimming took 1 base from V and 4 from J, leaving 9 bases between them. Germline CDR1 and CDR2: MDHEN and SYDVKM. The CDR3 reads CASSLFQDPDTQYF. The CDR3 nucleotides read TGTGCCAGCAGTTTATTCCAGGATCCAGATACGCAGTATTTT.

This chain connects TRBV11-3 to TRBJ2-1; possibly TRBD1 or TRBD2 for D (6 bases each). This CDR3 is 16 amino acids long. CDR1 is SGHNT and CDR2 is YENEEA in the germline V gene. V lost 3 bases and J lost 9, with 21 bases in between. CDR3 amino acids: CASSLYPIYGGGEQFF. The CDR3, as DNA: TGTGCCAGCAGCTTGTACCCGATTTACGGGGGCGGTGAGCAGTTCTTC.

CDR3 sequence reads: CASSQVPGIPGELFF. CDR3 bases: TGCGCCAGCAGCCAAGTCCCCGGGATCCCCGGGGAGCTGTTTTTT. The chain combines TRBV4-3 with TRBJ2-2, with D maybe TRBD2 (5 bases). Germline CDR1 reads LGHNA; CDR2 reads YSLEER. CDR3 size: 15 residues. V was cut by 1 base and J by 6 bases, with 12 bases left in between.

The chain combines TRBV4-3 with TRBJ2-6; no definite D call. Between the trimmed V and J ends, which lost 0 bases and 0 bases, there was a span of 9 bases. Germline CDR1 reads LGHNA; CDR2 reads YSLEER. This CDR3 has 17 residues. The CDR3 spells CASSQDPVDSGANVLTF. The CDR3 nucleotides are TGCGCCAGCAGCCAAGATCCAGTCGACTCTGGGGCCAACGTCCTGACTTTC.

The table lists this clonotype with many counts. The DNA for the CDR3 is TGTGCCAGCAGTTTTGACAGGGTTAATGAGCAGTTCTTC. Encoded protein: CASSFDRVNEQFF. The rearrangement links TRBV12-3 or TRBV12-4 to TRBJ2-1, with 7 bases aligning to TRBD1. The CDR3 is 13 residues long. With 3 bases clipped from V and 7 bases from J, the junction kept 3 bases outside the gene matches.

The chain links TRBV6-6 to TRBJ1-5, with a weak D call TRBD1 (6 bases). Germline V gives CDR1 MNHNY, CDR2 SVGAGI (reference sequence). The CDR3 is 12 residues long. Trimming removed 10 bases from V and 3 bases from J, with 10 bases in between. CDR3: CATGTPNQPQHF. The CDR3, as DNA: TGTGCCACAGGGACACCCAATCAGCCCCAGCATTTT.

This clonotype was counted only a few times. This chain links TRBV11-2 with TRBJ2-5, with 11 bases identical to TRBD2. Trimming at V came to 5 bases and at J to 0 bases, leaving 11 bases not matched to a gene. The CDR3 sequence is 18 residues long. Germline-derived CDR1 and CDR2 are SGHAT and FQNNGV. The CDR3 DNA follows: TGTGCCAGCAGCCAAGTGTTAGCGGGAGGGCCCGACCAAGAGACCCAGTACTTC. Translating gives CASSQVLAGGPDQETQYF. The full variable domain, completed using reference TRBV11-2 and TRBJ2-5, is EAGVAQSPRYKIIEKRQSVAFWCNPISGHATLYWYQQILGQGPKLLIQFQNNGVVDDSQLPKDRFSAERLKGVDSTLKIQPAKLEDSAVYLCASSQVLAGGPDQETQYFGPGTRLLVL.

The chain is built from TRBV10-3 and TRBJ2-7, with D possibly matching TRBD2 (5 bases). This CDR3 has 14 amino acids. Per germline, CDR1 ENHRY and CDR2 SYGVKD. V was clipped by 3 bases and J by 4 bases, with 13 bases between them. The CDR3 sequence: CAISDRGSWYEQYF. CDR3 DNA sequence: TGTGCCATCAGTGATCGGGGATCTTGGTACGAGCAGTACTTC.

This chain connects TRBV7-9 to TRBJ2-5; 8 bases map to TRBD1. Germline CDR1 reads SEHNR; CDR2 reads FQNEAQ (reference sequence). The CDR3 is 17 amino acids. Trimming removed 0 bases from V and 2 bases from J; junction bases left unmatched: 8. The CDR3 DNA follows: TGTGCCAGCAGCTTAGCGCTAGACACAGGGGGACAAGAGACCCAGTACTTC. Protein product: CASSLALDTGGQETQYF.

This clonotype showed up just a few times. The V gene is TRBV5-1, the J gene TRBJ1-2; perhaps TRBD1 as D (5 bases). This CDR3 contains 14 residues. The V gene lost 0 bases and the J gene lost 2 bases, with 8 bases spanning the gap. CDR1 and CDR2 from the germline V gene are SGHRS and YFSETQ. CDR3 nucleotides: TGCGCCAGCAGCTTGGATGCAGGGAACTATGGCTACACCTTC. This sequence encodes CASSLDAGNYGYTF.

V and J are TRBV7-6 and TRBJ2-5; D is ambiguous. Germline-derived CDR1 and CDR2 are SGHVS and FNYEAQ. Trimming took 8 bases from V and 2 from J, leaving 18 bases between them. CDR3 length: 15 residues. Here the CDR3 DNA reads TGTGCCAGCTGTCTGCTGGTGGAGAAGCAAGAGACCCAGTACTTC. This translates into CASCLLVEKQETQYF. Supplemented by reference TRBV7-6 and TRBJ2-5, the full variable domain reads GAGVSQSPRYKVTKRGQDVALRCDPISGHVSLYWYRQALGQGPEFLTYFNYEAQQDKSGLPNDRFSAERPEGSISTLTIQRTEQRDSAMYRCASCLLVEKQETQYFGPGTRLLVL.

This clonotype appeared a few times. The chain is built from TRBV6-5 and TRBJ1-4, with 9 bases that match TRBD1. The CDR3 covers 14 residues. V lost 0 bases, J lost 10 bases, and 3 bases stayed unmatched. The germline gives CDR1 MNHEY, CDR2 SVGAGI. The CDR3 region is CASSYSRQGVKLFF. Here the CDR3 DNA reads TGTGCCAGCAGTTACTCGCGACAGGGGGTAAAACTGTTTTTT.

The table lists this clonotype with a few counts. The genes are TRBV9 and TRBJ2-3; 8 bases align to TRBD2. V lost 0 bases and J lost 3; bases outside the gene matches: 6. Germline V lookup: CDR1 SGDLS, CDR2 YYNGEE. The CDR3 extends over 16 amino acids. Here the CDR3 DNA reads TGTGCCAGCAGCGTAGGTGCTCTAGCGGGTACAGATACGCAGTATTTT. Its translation is CASSVGALAGTDTQYF.

Only a few counts were recorded for this clonotype. V usage is TRBV28 and J usage is TRBJ2-3; the D is unclear. This CDR3 spans 12 amino acids. Germline values: CDR1 MDHEN, CDR2 SYDVKM. Between the trimmed V and J ends, which lost 5 bases and 5 bases, there was a span of 8 bases. The CDR3 protein is CASSMAKDTQYF. CDR3 coding DNA: TGTGCCAGCAGTATGGCAAAAGATACGCAGTATTTT.

The J gene is TRBJ2-2, the V gene TRBV7-8; 9 bases match TRBD1. The CDR3 sequence is 15 residues long. V shed 5 bases and J 6 bases; nucleotides not matched to a gene: 7. The germline V gene encodes CDR1 SGHVS and CDR2 FQNEAQ. The CDR3 DNA reads as TGTGCCAGCAGCGAATCCGGGACAGGGTCCGGGGAGCTGTTTTTT. Its translation: CASSESGTGSGELFF.

At least ten counts were recorded for this clonotype. V usage is TRBV10-3 and J usage is TRBJ2-3; D is unclear. Trimming took 1 base from V and 2 from J, leaving 4 bases between them. The germline V gene encodes CDR1 ENHRY and CDR2 SYGVKD. This CDR3 is 13 amino acids long. Here the CDR3 reads CAISEYHTDTQYF. CDR3 nucleotides: TGTGCCATCAGTGAGTACCACACAGATACGCAGTATTTT.

This clonotype was seen more than once but under ten times. This chain uses TRBV20-1 with TRBJ2-3; TRBD2 might be the D (5 bases). This CDR3 has 12 amino acids. CDR1 and CDR2 (germline): DFQATT, SNEGSKA (reference sequence). V lost 3 bases and J lost 5, with 9 bases in between. CDR3 in amino acids: CSASQAVDTQYF. CDR3 sequence (DNA): TGCAGTGCTAGCCAAGCGGTAGATACGCAGTATTTT.

The V and J genes are TRBV6-1 and TRBJ2-3; the D gene is possibly TRBD2 (6 bases). This CDR3 region has 13 residues. Germline assignment: CDR1 MNHNS and CDR2 SASEGT. V lost 7 bases to trimming and J lost 2 bases, with 10 bases between them. The CDR3 sequence is CASTGDFTDTQYF. CDR3 coding DNA: TGTGCCAGCACGGGGGACTTCACAGATACGCAGTATTTT.

V is TRBV4-1 and J is TRBJ2-7; D gene uncertain. The CDR3 consists of 14 residues. CDR1 MGHRA and CDR2 YSYEKL come from the germline V gene. Trimming left V 4 bases short and J 3 bases short, with 13 bases between. Written as DNA, the CDR3 is TGCGCCAGCAGCCCCCGGACGGAGTACTACGAGCAGTACTTC. Translating gives CASSPRTEYYEQYF.

This clonotype appeared a few times. The chain couples TRBV6-2 or TRBV6-3 to TRBJ2-3, with 13 nucleotides matching TRBD2. The J segment lost 6 bases and the V segment lost 2 bases, leaving 8 bases of the junction unmatched. This CDR3 is built from 17 residues. In germline, CDR1 is MNHEY, CDR2 SVGEGT. The CDR3 bases are TGTGCCAGCAGTTACCCCGGACTAGCGGGAGTTGGTGATACGCAGTATTTT. Its protein is CASSYPGLAGVGDTQYF.

A few counts support this clonotype. The chain links TRBV12-3 or TRBV12-4 to TRBJ2-7, with no clear D. The CDR3 sequence is 14 residues long. Between the trimmed V and J ends, which lost 5 bases and 4 bases, there was a span of 15 bases. CDR3 region: CASSPLVLGYEQYF. The CDR3 coding sequence is TGTGCCAGCAGTCCTCTGGTACTGGGGTACGAGCAGTACTTC.

This clonotype has a handful of counts. V is TRBV6-2 or TRBV6-3 and J is TRBJ2-7, with D possibly being TRBD1 or TRBD2 (5 bases each). The germline gives CDR1 MNHEY, CDR2 SVGEGT. The V gene lost 6 bases and the J gene lost 4 bases, with 16 bases spanning the gap. The CDR3 sequence is 14 residues long. CDR3 sequence: CASRPGTSVYEQYF. The CDR3, as DNA: TGTGCCAGCAGGCCCGGGACCTCTGTTTACGAGCAGTACTTC.

Ten or more counts support this clonotype. This chain uses TRBV24-1 with TRBJ2-6, with unresolved D. The CDR3 is made up of 15 amino acids. V gave up 3 bases and J gave up 3 bases, with 8 bases separating them. The germline V gene has CDR1 KGHDR and CDR2 SFDVKD. The DNA for the CDR3 is TGTGCCACCAGTGATCTTAACGGTGGGGCCAACGTCCTGACTTTC. The encoded protein is CATSDLNGGANVLTF.

The V gene is TRBV20-1, the J gene TRBJ2-7, with 9 bases identical to TRBD1. Germline-derived CDR1 and CDR2 are DFQATT and SNEGSKA (reference sequence). After removal of 5 bases from V and 4 bases from J, the junction contained 9 bases not matched to a gene. The CDR3 loop spans 14 amino acids. CDR3 nucleotide sequence: TGCAGTGCTCCCGAACAGGGGGCACTATACGAGCAGTACTTC. The encoded protein is CSAPEQGALYEQYF.

The J gene is TRBJ1-1, the V gene TRBV4-2; 7 nucleotides match TRBD1. The CDR3 consists of 15 residues. CDR1 is LGHNA, CDR2 YNFKEQ, per germline. Germline trimming cut 4 bases from V and 0 bases from J; bases unmatched to any gene: 5. The CDR3, as DNA: TGTGCCAGCAGCCCCACGGACAGGCTGAACACTGAAGCTTTCTTT. As protein: CASSPTDRLNTEAFF.